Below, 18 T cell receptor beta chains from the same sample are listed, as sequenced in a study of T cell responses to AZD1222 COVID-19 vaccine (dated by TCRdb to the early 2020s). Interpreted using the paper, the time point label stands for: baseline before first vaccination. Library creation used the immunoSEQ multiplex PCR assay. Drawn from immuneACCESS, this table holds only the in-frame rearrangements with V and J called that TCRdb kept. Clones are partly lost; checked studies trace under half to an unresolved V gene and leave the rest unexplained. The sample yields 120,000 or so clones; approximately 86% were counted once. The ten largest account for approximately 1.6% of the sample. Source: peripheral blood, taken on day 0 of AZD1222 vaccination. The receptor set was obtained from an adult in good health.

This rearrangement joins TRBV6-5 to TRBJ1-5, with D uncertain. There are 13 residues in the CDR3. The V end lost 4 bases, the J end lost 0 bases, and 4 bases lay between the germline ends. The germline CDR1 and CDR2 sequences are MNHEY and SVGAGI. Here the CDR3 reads CASSWGSNQPQHF. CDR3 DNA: TGTGCCAGCAGTTGGGGTAGCAATCAGCCCCAGCATTTT.

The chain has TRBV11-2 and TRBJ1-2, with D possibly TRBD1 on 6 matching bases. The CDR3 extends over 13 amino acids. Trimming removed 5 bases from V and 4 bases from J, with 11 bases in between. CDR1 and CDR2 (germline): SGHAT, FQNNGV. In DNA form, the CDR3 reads TGTGCCAGCAGCCGACAGGCCCTCTATGGCTACACCTTC. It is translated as CASSRQALYGYTF.

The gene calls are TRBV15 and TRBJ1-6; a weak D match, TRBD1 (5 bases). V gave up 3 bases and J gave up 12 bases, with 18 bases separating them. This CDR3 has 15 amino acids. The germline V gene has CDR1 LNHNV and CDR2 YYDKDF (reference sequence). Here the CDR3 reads CATSSGLGRHQPLHF. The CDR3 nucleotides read TGTGCCACCAGCAGTGGGTTGGGGCGGCATCAACCCCTCCACTTT.

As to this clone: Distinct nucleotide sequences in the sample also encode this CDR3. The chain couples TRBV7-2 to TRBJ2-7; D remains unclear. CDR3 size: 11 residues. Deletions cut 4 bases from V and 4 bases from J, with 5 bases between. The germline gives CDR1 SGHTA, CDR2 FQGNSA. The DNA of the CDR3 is TGTGCCAGCAGCTCACTATACGAGCAGTACTTC. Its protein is CASSSLYEQYF.

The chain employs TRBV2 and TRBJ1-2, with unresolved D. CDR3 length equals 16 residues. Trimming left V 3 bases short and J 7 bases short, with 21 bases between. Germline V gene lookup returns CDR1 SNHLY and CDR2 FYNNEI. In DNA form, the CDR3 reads TGTGCCAGCAGTGAGCGCCAAGTCGTCGCCTCCCCTGGCTACACCTTC. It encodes CASSERQVVASPGYTF.

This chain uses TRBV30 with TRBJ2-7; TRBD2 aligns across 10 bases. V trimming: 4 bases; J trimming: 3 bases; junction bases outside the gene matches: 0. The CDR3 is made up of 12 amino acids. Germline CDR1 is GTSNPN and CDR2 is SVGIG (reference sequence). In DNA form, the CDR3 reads TGTGCCTGGACTAGCGGGGGCTACGAGCAGTACTTC. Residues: CAWTSGGYEQYF.

CDR3 loop: CASSEEAEAFF. The CDR3 DNA is TGTGCCAGCAGTGAAGAGGCGGAAGCTTTCTTT. This chain joins TRBV2 and TRBJ1-1; D ambiguous. There are 11 residues in the CDR3. Germline CDR1 is SNHLY and CDR2 is FYNNEI. The V end lost 1 base, the J end lost 8 bases, and 5 bases lay between the germline ends. Full variable domain (outside the CDR3, taken from reference TRBV2 and TRBJ1-1): EPEVTQTPSHQVTQMGQEVILRCVPISNHLYFYWYRQILGQKVEFLVSFYNNEISEKSEIFDDQFSVERPDGSNFTLKIRSTKLEDSAMYFCASSEEAEAFFGQGTRLTVV.

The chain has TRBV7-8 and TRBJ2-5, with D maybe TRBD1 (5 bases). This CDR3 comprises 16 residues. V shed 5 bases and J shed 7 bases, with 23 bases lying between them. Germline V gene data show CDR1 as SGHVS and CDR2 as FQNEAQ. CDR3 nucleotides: TGTGCCAGCAGCCTGGTTGATCTCCCCGGCACAGGGACCCAGTACTTC. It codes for CASSLVDLPGTGTQYF.

The CDR3 reads CASSSTGTYEQYF. DNA of the CDR3: TGTGCCAGCAGTTCAACAGGGACCTACGAGCAGTACTTC. The chain couples TRBV28 to TRBJ2-7, with D maybe TRBD1 (6 bases). This CDR3 is 13 amino acids long. The ends were cut back, 4 bases at V and 2 bases at J, with 9 bases in the middle. Per the germline V gene, CDR1 is MDHEN and CDR2 is SYDVKM.

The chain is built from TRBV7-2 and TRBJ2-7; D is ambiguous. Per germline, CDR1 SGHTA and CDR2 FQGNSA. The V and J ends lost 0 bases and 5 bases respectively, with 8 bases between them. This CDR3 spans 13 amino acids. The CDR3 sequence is CASSLARMNEQYF. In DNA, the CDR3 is TGTGCCAGCAGCTTAGCTCGAATGAACGAGCAGTACTTC. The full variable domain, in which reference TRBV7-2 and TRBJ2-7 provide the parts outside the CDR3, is GAGVSQSPSNKVTEKGKDVELRCDPISGHTALYWYRQSLGQGLEFLIYFQGNSAPDKSGLPSDRFSAERTGGSVSTLTIQRTQQEDSAVYLCASSLARMNEQYFGPGTRLTVT.

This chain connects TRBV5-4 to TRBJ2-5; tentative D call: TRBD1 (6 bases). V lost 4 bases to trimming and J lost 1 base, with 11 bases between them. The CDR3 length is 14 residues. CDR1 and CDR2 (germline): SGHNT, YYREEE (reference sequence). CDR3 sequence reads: CASSPGQLQETQYF. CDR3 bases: TGTGCCAGCAGCCCAGGACAGCTCCAAGAGACCCAGTACTTC. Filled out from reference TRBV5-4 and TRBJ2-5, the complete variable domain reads ETGVTQSPTHLIKTRGQQVTLRCSSQSGHNTVSWYQQALGQGPQFIFQYYREEENGRGNFPPRFSGLQFPNYSSELNVNALELDDSALYLCASSPGQLQETQYFGPGTRLLVL.

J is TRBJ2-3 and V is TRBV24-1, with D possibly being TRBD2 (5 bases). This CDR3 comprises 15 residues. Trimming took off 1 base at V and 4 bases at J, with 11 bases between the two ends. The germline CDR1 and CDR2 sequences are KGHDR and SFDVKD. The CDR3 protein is CATSDFPPRADTQYF. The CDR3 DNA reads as TGTGCCACCAGTGATTTCCCCCCGCGGGCAGATACGCAGTATTTT.

The CDR3 DNA reads as TGTGCCAGCGGGACCCTGGGGTACACTGAAGCTTTCTTT. Encoded protein: CASGTLGYTEAFF. The chain carries TRBV27 and TRBJ1-1; possible D gene TRBD1, 5 bases. Germline loops: CDR1 MNHEY, CDR2 SMNVEV (reference sequence). This CDR3 is built from 13 residues. Trimming shortened V by 8 bases and J by 3 bases, and 13 bases separated the two germline ends.

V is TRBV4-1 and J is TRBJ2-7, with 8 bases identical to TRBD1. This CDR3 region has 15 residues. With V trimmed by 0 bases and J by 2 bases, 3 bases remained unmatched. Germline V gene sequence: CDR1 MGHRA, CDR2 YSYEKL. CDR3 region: CASSQDRGPTYEQYF. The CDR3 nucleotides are TGCGCCAGCAGCCAAGACAGGGGGCCAACCTACGAGCAGTACTTC.

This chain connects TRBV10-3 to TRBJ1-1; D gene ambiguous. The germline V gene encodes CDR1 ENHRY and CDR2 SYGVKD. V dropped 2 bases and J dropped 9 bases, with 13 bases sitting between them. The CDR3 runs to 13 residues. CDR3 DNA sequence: TGTGCCATCAGTGAGCGGAAAGGAGGGAAAGCTTTCTTT. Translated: CAISERKGGKAFF.

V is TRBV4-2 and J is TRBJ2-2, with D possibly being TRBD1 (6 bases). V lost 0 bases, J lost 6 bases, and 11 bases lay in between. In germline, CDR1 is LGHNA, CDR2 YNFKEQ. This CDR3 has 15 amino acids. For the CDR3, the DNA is TGTGCCAGCAGCCAAGACTCCAGGGGCCCCGGGGAGCTGTTTTTT. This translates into CASSQDSRGPGELFF.

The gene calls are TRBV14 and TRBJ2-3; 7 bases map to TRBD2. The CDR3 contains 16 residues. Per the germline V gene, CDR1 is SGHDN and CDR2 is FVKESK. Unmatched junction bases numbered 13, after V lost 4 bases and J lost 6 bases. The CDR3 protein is CASSRWEGPPLDTQYF. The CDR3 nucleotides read TGTGCCAGCAGCCGGTGGGAGGGACCTCCACTGGATACGCAGTATTTT.

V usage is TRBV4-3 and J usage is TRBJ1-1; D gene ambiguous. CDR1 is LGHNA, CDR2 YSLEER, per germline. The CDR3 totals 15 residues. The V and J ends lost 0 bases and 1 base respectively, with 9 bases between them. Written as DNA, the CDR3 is TGCGCCAGCAGCCAAGATATTAACCCGAACACTGAAGCTTTCTTT. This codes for CASSQDINPNTEAFF.